The rows below give T cell receptor beta chains drawn from one sample of a study of breast tumors, draining lymph nodes, adjacent tissues. MiXCR, run by TCRdb on the multiplex PCR reads, gives a single entry per CDR3 protein. The sample consists of some 150,000 distinct CDR3 sequences, roughly 35% of them appearing once. Specimen: axillary lymph node tissue. These receptors were obtained from a female donor with breast cancer. Some clones in this sample may be carry-over from other donors' samples. Both conserved end residues are part of each CDR3. Each record gives: J gene, clone size, V gene, D gene, CDR3 protein, CDR3 DNA. The D gene is left open where the match is weak. Some rows mark clone size as missing; the rest say once, few, many or name a class of expanded clone.

j_gene: TRBJ1-3; abundance: NA; v_gene: TRBV15; d_gene: NA; CDR3aa: CATSFDSSRAGNTIYF; CDR3nt: TGTGCCACCAGCTTTGACAGCTCCCGGGCTGGAAACACCATATATTTT
j_gene: TRBJ2-1; abundance: many; v_gene: TRBV11-2; d_gene: NA; CDR3aa: CASSSERSSYNEQFF; CDR3nt: TGTGCCAGCAGCTCCGAGCGGAGCTCCTACAATGAGCAGTTCTTC
j_gene: TRBJ1-2; abundance: once; v_gene: TRBV10-3; d_gene: TRBD1; CDR3aa: CAIKEGASGGYTF; CDR3nt: TGTGCCATCAAGGAGGGGGCTTCAGGAGGCTACACCTTC
j_gene: TRBJ2-5; abundance: many; v_gene: TRBV7-8; d_gene: NA; CDR3aa: CASSPREQETQYF; CDR3nt: TGTGCCAGCAGCCCCCGGGAGCAAGAGACCCAGTACTTC
j_gene: TRBJ1-5; abundance: NA; v_gene: TRBV2; d_gene: TRBD1; CDR3aa: CDSSERTGGNRPQHF; CDR3nt: TGTGACAGCAGTGAAAGGACAGGGGGTAATCGGCCCCAGCATTTT
j_gene: TRBJ2-7; abundance: many; v_gene: TRBV3-1; d_gene: NA; CDR3aa: CASSQDRRGRGEQYF; CDR3nt: TGTGCCAGCAGCCAAGACCGGAGAGGGAGAGGCGAGCAGTACTTC
j_gene: TRBJ2-3; abundance: many; v_gene: TRBV20-1; d_gene: NA; CDR3aa: CSGRWDTDTQYF; CDR3nt: TGCAGTGGGAGATGGGACACAGATACGCAGTATTTT
j_gene: TRBJ2-1; abundance: many; v_gene: TRBV2; d_gene: NA; CDR3aa: CASTQTGTSYNEQFF; CDR3nt: TGTGCCAGCACCCAGACAGGGACTTCCTACAATGAGCAGTTCTTC
j_gene: TRBJ2-7; abundance: many; v_gene: TRBV2; d_gene: NA; CDR3aa: CASSVQGTPSYEQYF; CDR3nt: TGTGCCAGCAGTGTGCAGGGCACCCCCTCCTACGAGCAGTACTTC
j_gene: TRBJ1-5; abundance: NA; v_gene: TRBV7-9; d_gene: NA; CDR3aa: CASSLEWSGQPQHF; CDR3nt: TGTGCCAGCAGCTTAGAGTGGAGCGGGCAGCCCCAGCATTTT
j_gene: TRBJ2-2; abundance: NA; v_gene: TRBV20-1; d_gene: NA; CDR3aa: CSARSPTVGELFF; CDR3nt: TGCAGTGCTAGATCTCCTACCGTCGGGGAGCTGTTTTTT
j_gene: TRBJ1-2; abundance: few; v_gene: TRBV5-6; d_gene: TRBD1; CDR3aa: CASSTGGWGYTF; CDR3nt: TGTGCCAGCAGCACAGGGGGCTGGGGCTACACCTTC
j_gene: TRBJ1-5; abundance: many; v_gene: TRBV6-5; d_gene: NA; CDR3aa: CASSLAFSNQPQHF; CDR3nt: TGTGCCAGCAGTTTAGCGTTTAGCAATCAGCCCCAGCATTTT
j_gene: TRBJ2-7; abundance: few; v_gene: TRBV6-1; d_gene: NA; CDR3aa: CASSQTYYEQYF; CDR3nt: TGTGCCAGCAGTCAAACATATTACGAGCAGTACTTC
j_gene: TRBJ2-7; abundance: many; v_gene: TRBV28; d_gene: NA; CDR3aa: CATSGGGAYEQYF; CDR3nt: TGTGCCACCTCCGGAGGCGGAGCCTACGAGCAGTACTTC
j_gene: TRBJ2-4; abundance: NA; v_gene: TRBV14; d_gene: NA; CDR3aa: CASSQTGRLAKNIQYF; CDR3nt: TGTGCCAGCAGCCAAACCGGACGTTTAGCCAAAAACATTCAGTACTTC
j_gene: TRBJ1-6; abundance: many; v_gene: TRBV19; d_gene: TRBD1; CDR3aa: CAISDRGYNSPLHF; CDR3nt: TGTGCCATCTCGGACAGGGGATATAATTCACCCCTCCACTTT
j_gene: TRBJ2-5; abundance: many; v_gene: TRBV7-2; d_gene: TRBD2; CDR3aa: CASSISGRALGETQYF; CDR3nt: TGTGCCAGCAGCATCAGCGGGAGGGCCCTCGGAGAGACCCAGTACTTC
j_gene: TRBJ2-7; abundance: NA; v_gene: TRBV10-1; d_gene: TRBD1; CDR3aa: CASSAGTGAAGVFEQYF; CDR3nt: TGCGCCAGCAGCGCCGGGACAGGGGCCGCGGGGGTGTTCGAGCAGTACTTC
j_gene: TRBJ2-1; abundance: NA; v_gene: TRBV7-3; d_gene: NA; CDR3aa: CASSTGTGNEQFF; CDR3nt: TGTGCCAGCAGCACCGGGACGGGCAATGAGCAGTTCTTC
j_gene: TRBJ2-5; abundance: many; v_gene: TRBV20-1; d_gene: NA; CDR3aa: CSALGVEVGEVETQYF; CDR3nt: TGCAGTGCTCTCGGGGTGGAGGTGGGAGAAGTAGAGACCCAGTACTTC
j_gene: TRBJ2-1; abundance: many; v_gene: TRBV5-8; d_gene: TRBD2; CDR3aa: CAISLAGAYNEQFF; CDR3nt: TGTGCCATATCACTAGCGGGAGCGTACAATGAGCAGTTCTTC
j_gene: TRBJ1-1; abundance: NA; v_gene: TRBV27; d_gene: NA; CDR3aa: CASSLSRGGYTEAFF; CDR3nt: TGTGCCAGCAGTTTATCGAGGGGCGGGTACACTGAAGCTTTCTTT
j_gene: TRBJ1-2; abundance: many; v_gene: TRBV19; d_gene: NA; CDR3aa: CASSLFYGYTF; CDR3nt: TGTGCCAGTAGTTTGTTCTATGGCTACACCTTC
j_gene: TRBJ2-6; abundance: many; v_gene: TRBV6-2/TRBV6-3; d_gene: NA; CDR3aa: CASSEAGSGANVLTF; CDR3nt: TGTGCCAGCAGTGAGGCAGGGTCTGGGGCCAACGTCCTGACTTTC
j_gene: TRBJ1-6; abundance: many; v_gene: TRBV5-1; d_gene: TRBD1; CDR3aa: CASSTQGDSPLHF; CDR3nt: TGCGCCAGCAGCACCCAGGGGGACTCACCCCTCCACTTT
j_gene: TRBJ2-6; abundance: NA; v_gene: TRBV11-2; d_gene: TRBD2; CDR3aa: CASSPGTSGGANVLTF; CDR3nt: TGTGCCAGCAGCCCCGGGACTAGCGGGGGGGCCAACGTCCTGACTTTC
j_gene: TRBJ2-7; abundance: many; v_gene: TRBV12-3/TRBV12-4; d_gene: NA; CDR3aa: CASSLQGGYPYEQYF; CDR3nt: TGTGCCAGCAGTCTTCAAGGGGGATACCCCTACGAGCAGTACTTC
j_gene: TRBJ1-5; abundance: many; v_gene: TRBV7-9; d_gene: TRBD1; CDR3aa: CASSSGTGGNQPQHF; CDR3nt: TGTGCCAGCAGCTCTGGGACAGGGGGCAATCAGCCCCAGCATTTT
j_gene: TRBJ1-5; abundance: many; v_gene: TRBV4-2; d_gene: TRBD1; CDR3aa: CASSRGGDQPQHF; CDR3nt: TGTGCCAGCAGCCGAGGGGGCGATCAGCCCCAGCATTTT
j_gene: TRBJ1-2; abundance: NA; v_gene: TRBV6-1; d_gene: NA; CDR3aa: CASSPLDGVNYGYTF; CDR3nt: TGTGCCAGCAGCCCCTTGGACGGAGTAAACTATGGCTACACCTTC
j_gene: TRBJ1-1; abundance: many; v_gene: TRBV29-1; d_gene: NA; CDR3aa: CSTQETANTEAFF; CDR3nt: TGCAGCACACAGGAGACCGCGAACACTGAAGCTTTCTTT
j_gene: TRBJ2-1; abundance: many; v_gene: TRBV9; d_gene: TRBD2; CDR3aa: CASTLAGGLYNEQFF; CDR3nt: TGTGCCAGCACGCTAGCGGGAGGCCTCTACAATGAGCAGTTCTTC
j_gene: TRBJ2-3; abundance: many; v_gene: TRBV28; d_gene: TRBD2; CDR3aa: CASSSSTASGGLTDTQYF; CDR3nt: TGTGCCAGCAGTTCCTCAACGGCTAGCGGGGGATTGACAGATACGCAGTATTTT
j_gene: TRBJ2-7; abundance: NA; v_gene: TRBV20-1; d_gene: NA; CDR3aa: CSAREGSYEQYF; CDR3nt: TGCAGTGCTAGAGAAGGGAGTTACGAGCAGTACTTC
j_gene: TRBJ2-5; abundance: NA; v_gene: TRBV20-1; d_gene: NA; CDR3aa: CSASDGTAANQPQYF; CDR3nt: TGCAGTGCTAGCGACGGGACTGCGGCAAATCAGCCCCAGTACTTC
j_gene: TRBJ2-1; abundance: many; v_gene: TRBV20-1; d_gene: NA; CDR3aa: CSARGAARQFF; CDR3nt: TGCAGTGCTAGAGGGGCGGCCAGGCAGTTCTTC
j_gene: TRBJ2-7; abundance: many; v_gene: TRBV29-1; d_gene: NA; CDR3aa: CSVEADRQYF; CDR3nt: TGCAGCGTTGAAGCCGACCGGCAGTACTTC
j_gene: TRBJ1-5; abundance: many; v_gene: TRBV28; d_gene: NA; CDR3aa: CASSLLGNQPQHF; CDR3nt: TGTGCCAGCAGTTTATTGGGGAATCAGCCCCAGCATTTT
j_gene: TRBJ2-1; abundance: many; v_gene: TRBV5-5; d_gene: TRBD1; CDR3aa: CASSEPGQVLDEQFF; CDR3nt: TGTGCCAGCAGTGAGCCGGGACAGGTGTTAGATGAGCAGTTCTTC
j_gene: TRBJ2-3; abundance: few; v_gene: TRBV6-5; d_gene: NA; CDR3aa: CASSHSTGWSSRDTQYF; CDR3nt: TGTGCCAGCAGTCACTCGACAGGTTGGAGTTCTCGTGATACGCAGTATTTT
j_gene: TRBJ2-1; abundance: NA; v_gene: TRBV20-1; d_gene: NA; CDR3aa: CSAGEVGAYNEQFF; CDR3nt: TGCAGTGCTGGGGAGGTGGGGGCCTACAATGAGCAGTTCTTC
j_gene: TRBJ1-2; abundance: NA; v_gene: TRBV24-1; d_gene: TRBD1; CDR3aa: CATSDSTGGISGYTF; CDR3nt: TGTGCCACCAGTGATTCCACAGGGGGCATAAGCGGCTACACCTTC
j_gene: TRBJ2-7; abundance: NA; v_gene: TRBV6-4; d_gene: NA; CDR3aa: CASILKDPLPYEQYF; CDR3nt: TGTGCCAGCATTCTCAAGGACCCGCTCCCCTACGAGCAGTACTTC
j_gene: TRBJ2-7; abundance: many; v_gene: TRBV6-1; d_gene: NA; CDR3aa: CASSESGLISFKQYF; CDR3nt: TGTGCCAGCAGTGAATCAGGCCTCATCTCGTTCAAGCAGTACTTC
j_gene: TRBJ2-5; abundance: NA; v_gene: TRBV6-5; d_gene: TRBD1; CDR3aa: CASSTDRGSYNETQYF; CDR3nt: TGTGCCAGCAGTACGGACAGGGGGTCCTACAATGAGACCCAGTACTTC
j_gene: TRBJ2-3; abundance: many; v_gene: TRBV20-1; d_gene: NA; CDR3aa: CSASPQGTDTQYF; CDR3nt: TGCAGTGCTAGTCCTCAGGGTACAGATACGCAGTATTTT
j_gene: TRBJ2-7; abundance: many; v_gene: TRBV29-1; d_gene: TRBD1; CDR3aa: CSVEEGQGFYEQYF; CDR3nt: TGCAGCGTTGAAGAGGGACAGGGTTTCTACGAGCAGTACTTC